The subject of this entry is one TCR beta chain. The data belong to a study of blood T cell repertoires in COVID-19. Study context: Italy, Spain and the United States were the sources of the convalescent and acute COVID-19 samples.

Some clones are missing from TCRdb's copy, which holds only in-frame ones; the method was immunoSEQ multiplex PCR. The sample contains about 250,000 clones, 85% of which appear only once. J was trimmed by 6 bases and V by 6 bases; bases with no gene match: 5. Germline assignment: CDR1 MNHEY and CDR2 SMNVEV (reference sequence). The CDR3 runs to 15 residues. This receptor was obtained from a man in his forties or fifties with COVID-19, enrolled during active disease. The sample comprised peripheral blood. V usage is TRBV27 and J usage is TRBJ1-6, with 10 bases lining up with TRBD1. This chain's CDR3 is CASRRQGASNSPLHF. The CDR3 DNA reads TGTGCCAGCAGACGACAGGGGGCGTCTAATTCACCCCTCCACTTT.